The 19 T cell receptor beta chains below come from one sample, sequenced in a study of T-cell reconstitution after alpha-beta-depleted transplantation in children. TCRbeta library preparation incorporated unique molecular identifiers. TCRdb used MiXCR to reprocess the PCR reads, holding one entry per CDR3 protein. The sample lists fewer than 750,000 distinct CDR3 sequences, 23% occurring once. Sequences were derived from PBMCs, mostly from graft donor cells, sampled 360 days after TCRalphabeta/CD19-depleted stem cell transplant. These receptors were collected from a boy in the first two years of life who had a stem cell transplant for acute myeloid leukemia, so the T cells may come from the graft donor.

This clonotype was counted ten times or more. The genes are TRBV10-3 and TRBJ1-3; a possible D gene is TRBD1 (6 bases). Per the germline V gene, CDR1 is ENHRY and CDR2 is SYGVKD. V dropped 8 bases and J dropped 0 bases, with 14 bases sitting between them. CDR3 length: 15 residues. Here the CDR3 DNA reads TGTGCCATCTCTGAGGGGGGACTCTCTGGAAACACCATATATTTT. This encodes CAISEGGLSGNTIYF.

This clonotype was seen at least ten times. The chain recombines TRBV19 with TRBJ1-2; perhaps TRBD1 as D (5 bases). V lost 5 bases and J lost 4, with 11 bases in between. Germline V gene data show CDR1 as LNHDA and CDR2 as SQIVND (reference sequence). The CDR3 is 13 residues long. CDR3 residues: CASSEGTLYGYTF. In nucleotides, the CDR3 is TGTGCCAGTAGTGAGGGGACCCTCTATGGCTACACCTTC.

This clonotype occurred a few times. This chain's CDR3 is CASSYSGTVGTEAFF. CDR3 in DNA: TGTGCCAGCAGTTACTCTGGGACAGTTGGCACTGAAGCTTTCTTT. V usage is TRBV6-5 and J usage is TRBJ1-1, with 7 nucleotides matching TRBD1. From germline, CDR1 is MNHEY and CDR2 SVGAGI. This CDR3 has 15 residues. With V trimmed by 0 bases and J by 4 bases, 5 bases remained unmatched.

This clonotype showed up just a few times. V gene TRBV25-1 combines with J gene TRBJ2-2; 7 bases agree with TRBD2. Trimming at V came to 6 bases and at J to 1 base, leaving 2 bases not matched to a gene. This CDR3 has 14 amino acids. CDR1 MGHDK and CDR2 SYGVNS come from the germline V gene. In DNA form, the CDR3 reads TGTGCCAGCAGAGGCGGGGGGAACACCGGGGAGCTGTTTTTT. It yields the protein CASRGGGNTGELFF.

This clonotype occurred many times. V usage is TRBV9 and J usage is TRBJ2-1, with 9 bases aligning to TRBD2. The germline V gene encodes CDR1 SGDLS and CDR2 YYNGEE. J was trimmed by 8 bases and V by 0 bases; bases with no gene match: 6. This CDR3 region has 15 residues. The CDR3 sequence is CASSVVGTSIHEQFF. The DNA of the CDR3 is TGTGCCAGCAGCGTAGTAGGGACTAGCATCCATGAGCAGTTCTTC.

Comments on this clonotype: A much larger clone differs by one base, so this may be a read error. The rearrangement links TRBV9 to TRBJ2-1; perhaps TRBD2 as D (7 bases). Per germline, CDR1 SGDLS and CDR2 YYNGEE. The CDR3 contains 14 residues. Trimming took 7 bases from V and 5 from J, leaving 16 bases between them. CDR3 nucleotides: TGTGCCAGCTCGGGACAAGCGGGGCACAATGAGCAGTTCTTC. Its translation: CASSGQAGHNEQFF. Looking up the rest from reference TRBV9 and TRBJ2-1 gives the full variable domain: DSGVTQTPKHLITATGQRVTLRCSPRSGDLSVYWYQQSLDQGLQFLIQYYNGEERAKGNILERFSAQQFPDLHSELNLSSLELGDSALYFCASSGQAGHNEQFFGPGTRLTVL.

The chain links TRBV5-1 to TRBJ2-3, with D unresolved. V was shortened by 7 bases and J by 5 bases, with 8 bases between the two germline ends. The CDR3 is 11 amino acids. Germline-derived CDR1 and CDR2 are SGHRS and YFSETQ. CDR3 protein: CASWVLDTQYF. CDR3 in DNA: TGCGCCAGCTGGGTTTTAGATACGCAGTATTTT.

The chain links TRBV9 to TRBJ2-5; possibly TRBD2 for D (6 bases). The V end lost 6 bases, the J end lost 3 bases, and 21 bases lay between the germline ends. This CDR3 comprises 16 residues. Germline V CDR1 and CDR2: SGDLS, YYNGEE. CDR3 sequence reads: CASNQKQLAFEETQYF. As DNA, the CDR3 is TGTGCCAGCAACCAAAAGCAACTAGCTTTCGAAGAGACCCAGTACTTC.

CDR3 sequence (DNA): TGCAGTGCGGGCGCGAGCGGGGTATCCTACGAGCAGTACTTC. It codes for CSAGASGVSYEQYF. V usage is TRBV20-1 and J usage is TRBJ2-7, with 7 bases fitting TRBD2. CDR3 size: 14 residues. Trimming at V came to 6 bases and at J to 1 base, leaving 9 bases not matched to a gene. Germline V gives CDR1 DFQATT, CDR2 SNEGSKA (reference sequence).

The table lists this clonotype with many counts. V gene TRBV20-1 combines with J gene TRBJ2-3; D is possibly TRBD1 or TRBD2 (5 bases each). Trimming cost V 3 bases and J 2 bases, with 9 bases left between them. There are 13 residues in the CDR3. Germline V gives CDR1 DFQATT, CDR2 SNEGSKA (reference sequence). For the CDR3, the DNA is TGCAGTGCTAGCGGGGCAGCCACAGATACGCAGTATTTT. It is translated as CSASGAATDTQYF.

This clonotype was found many times. The chain combines TRBV29-1 with TRBJ2-5; a possible D gene is TRBD1 (5 bases). Per the germline V gene, CDR1 is SQVTM and CDR2 is ANQGSEA. V lost 0 bases and J lost 5, with 16 bases in between. There are 15 residues in the CDR3. CDR3 region: CSVEDPAGSGETQYF. DNA for the CDR3: TGCAGCGTTGAAGATCCCGCAGGGTCAGGGGAGACCCAGTACTTC.

This clonotype was observed many times. This chain connects TRBV6-6 to TRBJ2-2; no reliable D call. Germline CDR1 MNHNY, CDR2 SVGAGI (reference sequence). The CDR3 covers 12 residues. V shed 5 bases and J shed 6 bases, with 7 bases lying between them. The DNA for the CDR3 is TGTGCCAGCAGTCTTGACCCCGGGGAGCTGTTTTTT. Translation: CASSLDPGELFF.

The chain uses TRBV20-1 and TRBJ2-3; 8 positions match TRBD2. Germline CDR1 is DFQATT and CDR2 is SNEGSKA (reference sequence). The CDR3 contains 15 residues. Trimming at V came to 6 bases and at J to 4 bases, leaving 12 bases not matched to a gene. CDR3 coding DNA: TGCAGTGCCCTACCGTTGGGACTAGTGTCAGATACGCAGTATTTT. Translating it yields CSALPLGLVSDTQYF.

In this sample, this clonotype turned up many times. The chain uses TRBV6-2 or TRBV6-3 and TRBJ1-6; D gene uncertain. Germline V gene lookup returns CDR1 MNHEY and CDR2 SVGEGT. The CDR3 extends over 15 amino acids. V was trimmed by 2 bases and J by 5 bases, leaving 10 bases between them. CDR3 amino acids: CASSYPDGDNSPLHF. The CDR3 DNA is TGTGCCAGCAGTTACCCGGACGGGGATAATTCACCCCTCCACTTT.

This clonotype was seen ten or more times. The chain joins TRBV20-1 to TRBJ2-3, with D tentatively TRBD1 or TRBD2 (6 bases each). The germline CDR1 and CDR2 sequences are DFQATT and SNEGSKA (reference sequence). The CDR3 consists of 16 residues. The V gene lost 7 bases and the J gene lost 0 bases, with 20 bases spanning the gap. The CDR3 reads CSGGPTSRISTDTQYF. The DNA of the CDR3 is TGCAGTGGGGGGCCCACTAGCCGAATTAGCACAGATACGCAGTATTTT.

This clonotype was found many times. This chain joins TRBV7-3 and TRBJ2-3, with 7 bases lining up with TRBD1. The ends lost 4 bases at V and 0 bases at J; junction bases unmatched: 10. CDR1 is SGHTA, CDR2 FQGTGA, per germline. CDR3 length: 17 residues. CDR3 in amino acids: CASSSTQGWESTDTQYF. As DNA, the CDR3 is TGTGCCAGCAGCTCTACACAGGGGTGGGAGAGCACAGATACGCAGTATTTT.

The J gene is TRBJ2-3, the V gene TRBV5-1; D possibly corresponds to TRBD1 (5 bases). The V and J ends lost 4 bases and 1 base respectively, with 16 bases between them. This CDR3 spans 16 amino acids. Germline V gene data show CDR1 as SGHRS and CDR2 as YFSETQ. The CDR3 nucleotides read TGCGCCAGCAGCCACCCCGTTGGCAGGGGCACAGATACGCAGTATTTT. The encoded protein is CASSHPVGRGTDTQYF.

This clonotype was recorded once. The chain joins TRBV4-3 to TRBJ2-1, with 11 bases lining up with TRBD2. The CDR3 extends over 18 amino acids. Looked up from germline, CDR1 is LGHNA and CDR2 is YSLEER. Trimming cost V 0 bases and J 0 bases; bases outside gene matches: 4. CDR3 protein: CASSQEPSGGPSYNEQFF. The CDR3 nucleotides are TGCGCCAGCAGCCAAGAGCCTAGCGGGGGGCCCTCCTACAATGAGCAGTTCTTC.

This clonotype has a handful of counts. This chain uses TRBV4-1 with TRBJ1-4; 8 bases line up with TRBD1. With 4 bases clipped from V and 7 bases from J, the junction kept 8 bases outside the gene matches. The CDR3 sequence is 15 residues long. Germline CDR1 MGHRA, CDR2 YSYEKL. Here the CDR3 reads CASSPQTGGGEKLFF. CDR3 sequence (DNA): TGCGCCAGCAGCCCCCAAACAGGGGGGGGTGAAAAACTGTTTTTT.